This T cell receptor (beta chain) was found in a study of OX40 agonist ivuxolimab in advanced cancers. The CDR3 length is 13 residues. Looked up from germline, CDR1 is MGHRA and CDR2 is YSYEKL. Trimming removed 4 bases at V and 11 bases at J, with 17 bases between. This table comes from immunoSEQ multiplex PCR, and its TCRdb copy is limited to in-frame clones, with some not included. There are about 37,000 clones in the sample; around 81% occur only once, and 35% to 40% lies in the top ten. This chain uses TRBV4-1 with TRBJ1-1, with unresolved D. Sequences were derived from CD4+ or CD8+ T cells sorted from blood, sampled in a trial of the OX40 agonist ivuxolimab. This receptor was identified in an adult with an advanced solid tumor such as melanoma, head and neck, liver or kidney cancer. The CDR3 DNA is TGCGCCAGCAGCCCTGAGGCCAGGCAGTCGGCTTTCTTT. Protein: CASSPEARQSAFF.